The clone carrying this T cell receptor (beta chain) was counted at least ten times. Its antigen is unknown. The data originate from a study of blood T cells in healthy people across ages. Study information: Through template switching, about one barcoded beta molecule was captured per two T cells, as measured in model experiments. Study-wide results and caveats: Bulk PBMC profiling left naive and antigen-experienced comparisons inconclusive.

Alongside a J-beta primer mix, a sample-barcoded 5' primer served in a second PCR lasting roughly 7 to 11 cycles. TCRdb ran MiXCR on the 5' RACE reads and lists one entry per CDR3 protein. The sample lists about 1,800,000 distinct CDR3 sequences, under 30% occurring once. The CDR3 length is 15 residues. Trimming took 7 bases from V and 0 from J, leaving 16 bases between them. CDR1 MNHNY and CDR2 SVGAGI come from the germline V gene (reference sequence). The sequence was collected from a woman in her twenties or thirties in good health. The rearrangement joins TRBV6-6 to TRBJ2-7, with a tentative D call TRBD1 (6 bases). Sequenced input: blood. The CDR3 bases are TGTGCCAGCATCGATAGTCCGGACAGCTCCTACGAGCAGTACTTC. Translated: CASIDSPDSSYEQYF.